The rows below give T cell receptor beta chains drawn from one sample of a study of cytomegalovirus exposure and HLA in healthy donors. The method was immunoSEQ multiplex PCR; TCRdb's version includes in-frame clones alone and lacks a portion of them. The ten top clones account for 1.5% to 2%, within a sample of about 150,000 clones. What was sequenced was PBMCs. These receptors were obtained from a woman aged 45-65 years in good health and CMV-seronegative. The CDR3 runs from the conserved cysteine through the conserved F or W. A D gene is named only where the DNA matches it firmly.

length: 15; V: TRBV25-1; D: TRBD1; J: TRBJ1-1; CDR3: CASSGKGQGYTEAFF; DNA: TGTGCCAGCAGTGGAAAGGGACAGGGTTACACTGAAGCTTTCTTT
length: 14; V: TRBV6-6; D: NA; J: TRBJ2-1; CDR3: CASSYSNPRDEQFF; DNA: TGTGCCAGCAGTTACTCGAACCCTCGCGATGAGCAGTTCTTC
length: 16; V: TRBV4-3; D: NA; J: TRBJ1-3; CDR3: CASSQGRLPSGNTIYF; DNA: TGCGCCAGCAGCCAAGGGCGGCTACCCTCTGGAAACACCATATATTTT
length: 15; V: TRBV7-6; D: NA; J: TRBJ2-7; CDR3: CASSDSSGGTYEQYF; DNA: TGTGCCAGCAGCGATTCGAGCGGAGGGACCTACGAGCAGTACTTC
length: 15; V: TRBV5-1; D: TRBD1; J: TRBJ1-4; CDR3: CASSPDRGLNEKLFF; DNA: TGCGCCAGCAGCCCCGACAGGGGGTTAAATGAAAAACTGTTTTTT
length: 14; V: TRBV30; D: TRBD2; J: TRBJ2-7; CDR3: CAWRGSGGSYEQYF; DNA: TGTGCCTGGAGGGGGTCGGGAGGCTCCTACGAGCAGTACTTC
length: 14; V: TRBV6-5; D: TRBD2; J: TRBJ2-5; CDR3: CASSYSETSGTQYF; DNA: TGTGCCAGCAGTTACTCTGAGACTAGCGGGACCCAGTACTTC
length: 14; V: TRBV7-9; D: NA; J: TRBJ1-1; CDR3: CASSSHQGRAEAFF; DNA: TGTGCCAGCAGCTCGCACCAGGGGCGCGCTGAAGCTTTCTTT
length: 12; V: TRBV29-1; D: NA; J: TRBJ1-2; CDR3: CSVEGQGGGYTF; DNA: TGCAGCGTTGAGGGTCAGGGCGGCGGCTACACCTTC
length: 14; V: TRBV5-1; D: NA; J: TRBJ1-4; CDR3: CASSLGAGPEKLFF; DNA: TGCGCCAGCAGCTTGGGGGCAGGTCCTGAAAAACTGTTTTTT
length: 16; V: TRBV18; D: TRBD1; J: TRBJ2-1; CDR3: CASSPPRGQGSHEQFF; DNA: TGTGCCAGCTCACCACCGCGGGGACAGGGATCGCATGAGCAGTTCTTC
length: 14; V: TRBV18; D: NA; J: TRBJ2-7; CDR3: CVSSPTRGLYEQYF; DNA: TGTGTCAGCTCACCTACTAGAGGTCTCTACGAGCAGTACTTC
length: 13; V: TRBV25-1; D: NA; J: TRBJ1-4; CDR3: CASSDRQREKLFF; DNA: TGTGCCAGCAGTGATAGGCAGCGGGAAAAACTGTTTTTT
length: 16; V: TRBV4-1; D: TRBD2; J: TRBJ2-7; CDR3: CASSRVLAETLYEQYF; DNA: TGCGCCAGCAGCCGAGTTCTAGCGGAAACTCTGTACGAGCAGTACTTC
length: 15; V: TRBV29-1; D: TRBD2; J: TRBJ2-2; CDR3: CSVLGLAGVTGELFF; DNA: TGCAGCGTCCTAGGACTAGCGGGAGTTACCGGGGAGCTGTTTTTT
length: 16; V: TRBV5-4; D: TRBD1; J: TRBJ2-5; CDR3: CASSLPGTGVGETQYF; DNA: TGTGCCAGCAGCTTGCCCGGGACAGGGGTTGGGGAGACCCAGTACTTC
length: 14; V: TRBV6-1; D: TRBD2; J: TRBJ2-7; CDR3: CASRLAGGPYEQYF; DNA: TGTGCCAGCAGATTAGCGGGGGGGCCCTACGAGCAGTACTTC
length: 15; V: TRBV19; D: TRBD2; J: TRBJ2-1; CDR3: CASRGLAGKAYEQFF; DNA: TGTGCCAGTAGAGGACTAGCGGGAAAGGCCTATGAGCAGTTCTTC
length: 14; V: TRBV27; D: NA; J: TRBJ1-6; CDR3: CASTTGNYNSPLHF; DNA: TGTGCCAGCACCACCGGGAACTATAATTCACCCCTCCACTTT
length: 15; V: TRBV28; D: NA; J: TRBJ1-5; CDR3: CASSLTGSVNQPQHF; DNA: TGTGCCAGCAGTTTAACGGGGTCTGTCAATCAGCCCCAGCATTTT
length: 14; V: TRBV4-3; D: TRBD1; J: TRBJ1-2; CDR3: CASSQKGTGYGYTF; DNA: TGCGCCAGCAGCCAAAAGGGGACAGGCTATGGCTACACCTTC
length: 16; V: TRBV4-1; D: NA; J: TRBJ1-5; CDR3: CASSLTVAGGNQPQHF; DNA: TGCGCCAGCAGCCTAACGGTTGCGGGAGGCAATCAGCCCCAGCATTTT
length: 14; V: TRBV5-6; D: TRBD2; J: TRBJ2-5; CDR3: CASSLGGRPETQYF; DNA: TGTGCCAGCAGCTTGGGCGGGAGGCCTGAGACCCAGTACTTC
length: 13; V: TRBV6-1; D: NA; J: TRBJ1-4; CDR3: CASSEQVWEKLFF; DNA: TGTGCCAGCAGTGAACAGGTCTGGGAAAAACTGTTTTTT
length: 16; V: TRBV7-2; D: NA; J: TRBJ1-2; CDR3: CASSLGGGLVFGGYTF; DNA: TGTGCCAGCAGCTTAGGGGGAGGGCTGGTATTTGGTGGCTACACCTTC
length: 14; V: TRBV28; D: NA; J: TRBJ1-2; CDR3: CASSNDGGVYGYTF; DNA: TGTGCCAGCAGTAACGATGGGGGGGTCTATGGCTACACCTTC
length: 15; V: TRBV5-8; D: NA; J: TRBJ2-6; CDR3: CASSKDSSGANVLTF; DNA: TGTGCCAGCAGCAAGGACAGCTCTGGGGCCAACGTCCTGACTTTC
length: 12; V: TRBV5-1; D: NA; J: TRBJ2-5; CDR3: CASSLLVETQYF; DNA: TGCGCCAGCAGCTTGCTTGTAGAGACCCAGTACTTC
length: 13; V: TRBV9; D: NA; J: TRBJ2-7; CDR3: CASSKIRDSEQYF; DNA: TGTGCCAGCAGCAAAATACGGGACTCCGAGCAGTACTTC
length: 15; V: TRBV29-1; D: TRBD2; J: TRBJ2-1; CDR3: CSVGNLGGSKNEQFF; DNA: TGCAGCGTCGGCAATCTTGGCGGGAGTAAGAATGAGCAGTTCTTC
length: 15; V: TRBV7-6; D: NA; J: TRBJ2-7; CDR3: CASSLAGGSTYEQYF; DNA: TGTGCCAGCAGCTTAGCTGGGGGGTCCACATACGAGCAGTACTTC
length: 14; V: TRBV5-6; D: NA; J: TRBJ2-3; CDR3: CASSPRAGADTQYF; DNA: TGTGCCAGCAGCCCGAGGGCAGGAGCAGATACGCAGTATTTT
length: 12; V: TRBV11-2; D: NA; J: TRBJ2-7; CDR3: CASSLTGYEQYF; DNA: TGTGCCAGCAGCTTGACTGGCTACGAGCAGTACTTC
length: 14; V: TRBV18; D: TRBD1; J: TRBJ1-1; CDR3: CASSPRDRVAEAFF; DNA: TGTGCCAGCTCACCGAGGGACAGGGTAGCTGAAGCTTTCTTT
length: 14; V: TRBV7-3; D: TRBD1; J: TRBJ2-7; CDR3: CASSRSGTGDEQYF; DNA: TGTGCCAGCAGCCGTTCCGGGACAGGGGACGAGCAGTACTTC
length: 16; V: TRBV28; D: TRBD1; J: TRBJ1-4; CDR3: CASSLGGARGAEKLFF; DNA: TGTGCCAGCAGTTTAGGAGGGGCCAGGGGGGCTGAAAAACTGTTTTTT
length: 16; V: TRBV4-1; D: TRBD1; J: TRBJ1-5; CDR3: CASSQRRQGNAQPQHF; DNA: TGCGCCAGCAGCCAACGGAGACAGGGGAACGCTCAGCCCCAGCATTTT
length: 13; V: TRBV18; D: NA; J: TRBJ2-7; CDR3: CASCQDRVYEQYF; DNA: TGTGCCAGCTGCCAGGACAGAGTCTACGAGCAGTACTTC
length: 12; V: TRBV7-9; D: TRBD1; J: TRBJ2-7; CDR3: CASSRDSPEQYF; DNA: TGTGCCAGCAGCCGGGACAGCCCCGAGCAGTACTTC
length: 12; V: TRBV19; D: TRBD1; J: TRBJ2-7; CDR3: CASSLTGNEQYF; DNA: TGTGCCAGTAGTCTGACAGGGAACGAGCAGTACTTC
length: 15; V: TRBV4-2; D: TRBD2; J: TRBJ2-1; CDR3: CASSQDQRGLYEQFF; DNA: TGTGCCAGCAGCCAAGACCAGCGGGGCCTCTATGAGCAGTTCTTC
length: 14; V: TRBV2; D: TRBD2; J: TRBJ2-2; CDR3: CASTTSGATGELFF; DNA: TGTGCCAGCACGACTAGCGGGGCTACCGGGGAGCTGTTTTTT
length: 14; V: TRBV6-1; D: TRBD1; J: TRBJ1-5; CDR3: CASSARDRGQPQHF; DNA: TGTGCCAGCAGTGCCAGAGACAGGGGGCAGCCCCAGCATTTT
length: 14; V: TRBV7-9; D: TRBD1; J: TRBJ1-1; CDR3: CASSGDRFNTEAFF; DNA: TGTGCCAGCAGCGGGGACAGATTTAACACTGAAGCTTTCTTT
length: 16; V: TRBV4-2; D: NA; J: TRBJ1-1; CDR3: CASSQVAQGMNTEAFF; DNA: TGTGCCAGCAGCCAAGTAGCTCAGGGGATGAACACTGAAGCTTTCTTT
length: 13; V: TRBV9; D: NA; J: TRBJ2-3; CDR3: CASSVVVADTQYF; DNA: TGTGCCAGCAGCGTAGTAGTGGCAGATACGCAGTATTTT
length: 14; V: TRBV4-2; D: NA; J: TRBJ2-7; CDR3: CASSQRTHSYEQYF; DNA: TGTGCCAGCAGCCAGAGGACACACTCCTACGAGCAGTACTTC
length: 14; V: TRBV6-5; D: NA; J: TRBJ2-4; CDR3: CASSSKLAKNIQYF; DNA: TGTGCCAGCAGTTCCAAACTAGCCAAAAACATTCAGTACTTC
length: 14; V: TRBV28; D: NA; J: TRBJ2-5; CDR3: CASSFGGQEETQYF; DNA: TGTGCCAGCAGTTTCGGGGGGCAGGAAGAGACCCAGTACTTC
length: 15; V: TRBV25-1; D: NA; J: TRBJ2-2; CDR3: CASSETGTMAGELFF; DNA: TGTGCCAGCAGTGAAACAGGGACTATGGCCGGGGAGCTGTTTTTT
length: 15; V: TRBV4-2; D: TRBD1; J: TRBJ1-1; CDR3: CASSQDNRGTTEAFF; DNA: TGTGCCAGCAGCCAAGACAACAGGGGAACCACTGAAGCTTTCTTT
length: 18; V: TRBV14; D: NA; J: TRBJ2-7; CDR3: CASSQLRARDHYTYEQYF; DNA: TGTGCCAGCAGCCAGCTACGAGCGCGGGACCACTACACGTACGAGCAGTACTTC
length: 13; V: TRBV28; D: NA; J: TRBJ2-5; CDR3: CASIWEREETQYF; DNA: TGTGCCAGCATTTGGGAGAGGGAGGAGACCCAGTACTTC
length: 13; V: TRBV5-4; D: NA; J: TRBJ2-7; CDR3: CASSFAGAYEQYF; DNA: TGTGCCAGCAGCTTTGCCGGGGCCTACGAGCAGTACTTC
length: 14; V: TRBV7-9; D: TRBD1; J: TRBJ1-6; CDR3: CASSPDRVVSPLHF; DNA: TGTGCCAGCAGCCCGGACAGGGTGGTCTCACCCCTCCACTTT